These T cell receptor beta chains were read from a single sample in a study of blood T cell repertoires in COVID-19. Libraries were prepared by immunoSEQ multiplex PCR; TCRdb keeps only in-frame clonotypes and omits some of them. Of some 70,000 clones in the sample, approximately 90% were seen once. Specimen: PBMCs or T cells enriched from blood (not recorded which). These receptors were taken from a woman aged 40-49 years who had recovered from COVID-19. CDR3s include the opening cysteine and the closing phenylalanine or tryptophan. Fields, in order: J gene, D gene, clone size, CDR3 length, V gene, CDR3 protein, CDR3 DNA. D genes are given only for firm matches. For some rows the clone size is stated as once, few or many, or as a class when expanded; others skip it.

j_call: TRBJ1-1
d_call: NA
clone_size: NA
cdr3_length: 15
v_call: TRBV19
cdr3_aa: CASSIDGGRSAEAFF
cdr3_nt: TGTGCCAGTAGTATAGATGGGGGGAGATCGGCTGAAGCTTTCTTT

j_call: TRBJ1-4
d_call: TRBD1
clone_size: NA
cdr3_length: 14
v_call: TRBV29-1
cdr3_aa: CSVDLGQGAEKLFF
cdr3_nt: TGCAGCGTTGATCTTGGACAGGGGGCGGAAAAACTGTTTTTT

j_call: TRBJ1-2
d_call: NA
clone_size: NA
cdr3_length: 17
v_call: TRBV27
cdr3_aa: CASSPVTGNGFNYGYTF
cdr3_nt: TGTGCCAGCAGTCCCGTGACGGGGAACGGCTTTAACTATGGCTACACCTTC

j_call: TRBJ2-5
d_call: NA
clone_size: NA
cdr3_length: 14
v_call: TRBV29-1
cdr3_aa: CSVAGDGVLETQYF
cdr3_nt: TGCAGCGTTGCGGGGGATGGGGTCTTGGAGACCCAGTACTTC

j_call: TRBJ2-3
d_call: TRBD2
clone_size: NA
cdr3_length: 15
v_call: TRBV19
cdr3_aa: CASSPLAGNTDTQYF
cdr3_nt: TGTGCCAGTAGCCCCCTAGCGGGTAACACAGATACGCAGTATTTT

j_call: TRBJ1-5
d_call: TRBD1
clone_size: NA
cdr3_length: 17
v_call: TRBV5-5
cdr3_aa: CASSLGTGTYSNQPQHF
cdr3_nt: TGTGCCAGCAGCTTAGGGACAGGGACATATAGCAATCAGCCCCAGCATTTT

j_call: TRBJ1-1
d_call: NA
clone_size: NA
cdr3_length: 15
v_call: TRBV27
cdr3_aa: CASSLSSWANTEAFF
cdr3_nt: TGTGCCAGCAGTTTATCGTCGTGGGCGAACACTGAAGCTTTCTTT

j_call: TRBJ1-5
d_call: NA
clone_size: NA
cdr3_length: 16
v_call: TRBV2
cdr3_aa: CASSAPQASSNQPQHF
cdr3_nt: TGTGCCAGCAGTGCCCCCCAGGCGAGCAGCAATCAGCCCCAGCATTTT

j_call: TRBJ1-3
d_call: NA
clone_size: NA
cdr3_length: 14
v_call: TRBV5-1
cdr3_aa: CASSAGGGGNTIYF
cdr3_nt: TGCGCCAGCAGCGCGGGGGGTGGTGGAAACACCATATATTTT

j_call: TRBJ1-5
d_call: TRBD1
clone_size: NA
cdr3_length: 15
v_call: TRBV11-2
cdr3_aa: CASSVSTGGHQPQHF
cdr3_nt: TGTGCCAGCAGCGTTTCGACAGGGGGCCATCAGCCCCAGCATTTT

j_call: TRBJ1-5
d_call: TRBD1
clone_size: few
cdr3_length: 16
v_call: TRBV27
cdr3_aa: CASSLRAGTGSQPQHF
cdr3_nt: TGTGCCAGCAGTTTAAGGGCCGGGACAGGGTCACAGCCCCAGCATTTT

j_call: TRBJ1-6
d_call: NA
clone_size: NA
cdr3_length: 15
v_call: TRBV6-5
cdr3_aa: CASSSAGRRGSPLHF
cdr3_nt: TGTGCCAGCAGCTCCGCGGGGCGAAGAGGTTCACCCCTCCACTTT

j_call: TRBJ2-1
d_call: NA
clone_size: NA
cdr3_length: 14
v_call: TRBV7-9
cdr3_aa: CASSLVAETNEQFF
cdr3_nt: TGTGCCAGCAGTTTAGTAGCGGAAACAAATGAGCAGTTCTTC

j_call: TRBJ1-2
d_call: NA
clone_size: NA
cdr3_length: 16
v_call: TRBV11-3
cdr3_aa: CASSLNGQSPYYGYTF
cdr3_nt: TGTGCCAGCAGCTTAAATGGACAAAGTCCGTACTATGGCTACACCTTC

j_call: TRBJ2-3
d_call: NA
clone_size: NA
cdr3_length: 16
v_call: TRBV5-1
cdr3_aa: CASSLVRQIGTDTQYF
cdr3_nt: TGCGCCAGCAGCTTGGTCAGACAGATCGGCACAGATACGCAGTATTTT

j_call: TRBJ2-3
d_call: NA
clone_size: NA
cdr3_length: 12
v_call: TRBV2
cdr3_aa: CASSDTADTQYF
cdr3_nt: TGTGCCAGCAGTGACACAGCAGATACGCAGTATTTT

j_call: TRBJ2-7
d_call: NA
clone_size: NA
cdr3_length: 14
v_call: TRBV5-1
cdr3_aa: CASSPRQETYEQYF
cdr3_nt: TGCGCCAGCAGCCCACGACAGGAGACCTACGAGCAGTACTTC

j_call: TRBJ2-3
d_call: NA
clone_size: NA
cdr3_length: 16
v_call: TRBV29-1
cdr3_aa: CSVEDYSYPGTDTQYF
cdr3_nt: TGCAGCGTTGAAGATTACAGCTATCCGGGCACAGATACGCAGTATTTT

j_call: TRBJ2-2
d_call: NA
clone_size: once
cdr3_length: 14
v_call: TRBV10-1
cdr3_aa: CASSESAGAGELFF
cdr3_nt: TGCGCCAGCAGTGAGTCGGCCGGGGCCGGGGAGCTGTTTTTT

j_call: TRBJ1-5
d_call: NA
clone_size: NA
cdr3_length: 16
v_call: TRBV6-1
cdr3_aa: CASSEAWRTYNQPQHF
cdr3_nt: TGTGCCAGCAGTGAAGCGTGGAGAACCTACAATCAGCCCCAGCATTTT

j_call: TRBJ2-1
d_call: NA
clone_size: once
cdr3_length: 15
v_call: TRBV14
cdr3_aa: CASRSTGLLYNEQFF
cdr3_nt: TGTGCCAGCAGAAGTACTGGACTCCTCTACAATGAGCAGTTCTTC

j_call: TRBJ1-1
d_call: NA
clone_size: NA
cdr3_length: 16
v_call: TRBV7-8
cdr3_aa: CASSGRSVALNTEAFF
cdr3_nt: TGTGCCAGCAGCGGAAGGAGTGTGGCGTTGAACACTGAAGCTTTCTTT

j_call: TRBJ2-5
d_call: TRBD2
clone_size: NA
cdr3_length: 13
v_call: TRBV10-3
cdr3_aa: CASLAGSQETQYF
cdr3_nt: TGTGCCAGCCTAGCGGGGAGCCAAGAGACCCAGTACTTC

j_call: TRBJ1-1
d_call: NA
clone_size: NA
cdr3_length: 16
v_call: TRBV27
cdr3_aa: CASSLRPDGVNTEAFF
cdr3_nt: TGTGCCAGCAGTTTAAGGCCGGACGGGGTGAACACTGAAGCTTTCTTT

j_call: TRBJ1-5
d_call: TRBD1
clone_size: NA
cdr3_length: 18
v_call: TRBV19
cdr3_aa: CASSIVEGGQGFYQPQHF
cdr3_nt: TGTGCCAGTAGTATAGTTGAGGGCGGACAGGGCTTCTATCAGCCCCAGCATTTT

j_call: TRBJ2-5
d_call: NA
clone_size: NA
cdr3_length: 14
v_call: TRBV11-3
cdr3_aa: CASSLETAGETQYF
cdr3_nt: TGTGCCAGCAGCTTAGAAACAGCGGGCGAGACCCAGTACTTC

j_call: TRBJ1-2
d_call: NA
clone_size: NA
cdr3_length: 13
v_call: TRBV9
cdr3_aa: CASSAGTSRGYTF
cdr3_nt: TGTGCCAGCAGCGCTGGGACTTCACGGGGCTACACCTTC

j_call: TRBJ1-2
d_call: NA
clone_size: NA
cdr3_length: 13
v_call: TRBV10-2
cdr3_aa: CASSDTPEYGYTF
cdr3_nt: TGCGCCAGCAGTGACACCCCTGAGTATGGCTACACCTTC

j_call: TRBJ1-3
d_call: NA
clone_size: few
cdr3_length: 16
v_call: TRBV7-9
cdr3_aa: CASSSSGSSSGNTIYF
cdr3_nt: TGTGCCAGCAGCTCGAGTGGGAGCTCCTCTGGAAACACCATATATTTT

j_call: TRBJ2-5
d_call: NA
clone_size: once
cdr3_length: 14
v_call: TRBV15
cdr3_aa: CATSNGQLQETQYF
cdr3_nt: TGTGCCACCAGCAACGGACAGTTACAAGAGACCCAGTACTTC

j_call: TRBJ2-7
d_call: TRBD2
clone_size: NA
cdr3_length: 14
v_call: TRBV10-1
cdr3_aa: CASSESGSSYEQYF
cdr3_nt: TGCGCCAGCAGTGAAAGCGGGAGCTCCTACGAGCAGTACTTC